The T cell receptor delta chain described here comes from a study of γδ T cells in repeated Plasmodium falciparum infection. Study-wide background: Timepoints: baseline, immediately before selected infections, and 21 days after every infection. Whole-study results and caveats: Compared with Australian children, Malian Vdelta2-negative repertoires seemed more clonal, less diverse, less shared.

TCRdb re-called the multiplex PCR reads using CATT. Of around 49,000 delta-chain clones detected, more than 1.5% appear once; the ten largest clones hold approximately 24%. Bulk repertoires came from Vgamma9/Vdelta2+ or Vdelta2-negative gammadelta T cells flow-sorted from PBMC. V lost 4 bases to trimming and J lost 3 bases; unmatched junction nucleotides: 18. Germline V gives CDR1 TSWWSYY, CDR2 QGS. This CDR3 is 20 amino acids long. This clone was detected ten times or more. Its target is not known. TCRdb assigns this DNA the protein of a much larger clone, which departs from its translation at residue 5; this likely reflects a read error, and the protein shown comes from translating the DNA.

This chain uses TRDV1 with TRDJ1; TRDD3 agrees at 12 bases. The J gene, absent from TCRdb, was called here by matching the DNA to germline. Material for sequencing was gamma-delta T cells from blood. This clonotype originated in a pool of human donors (malaria-infected and uninfected, not separated). The CDR3 DNA is TGTGCTCTTGGGGGACTACGTCCTTACTGGGGGATACCTCGAGCCGATAAACTCATCTTT. This encodes CALGGLRPYWGIPRADKLIF.